A single sample gave rise to the 18 T cell receptor beta chains below, sequenced in a study of blood T cells in healthy people across ages. Together with a sample-barcoded 5' primer, a J-beta primer mix was included in a second PCR lasting about 7 to 11 cycles. Using its own MiXCR run on the 5' RACE reads, TCRdb lists one record per CDR3 protein. Of more than 800,000 distinct CDR3 sequences listed, over 35% are singletons. Sequenced: blood. The source is a woman aged 55-70 years in good health.

The table lists this clonotype with a few counts. The gene calls are TRBV28 and TRBJ2-7, with D unresolved. The CDR3 has 15 residues. Trimming shortened V by 4 bases and J by 4 bases, and 17 bases separated the two germline ends. From germline, CDR1 is MDHEN and CDR2 SYDVKM. The CDR3 DNA follows: TGTGCCAGCAGTTACTCGGGCGACAATAGGTACGAGCAGTACTTC. The encoded protein is CASSYSGDNRYEQYF.

By sample fraction, this clonotype is medium-sized. The chain has TRBV7-9 and TRBJ2-3; 7 bases fit TRBD2. The trim removed 5 bases at V and 0 bases at J, leaving 5 bases unmatched. Per the germline V gene, CDR1 is SEHNR and CDR2 is FQNEAQ (reference sequence). CDR3 size: 15 residues. CDR3 DNA: TGTGCCAGCAGCCTTTCGGGGGGAAGCACAGATACGCAGTATTTT. Protein: CASSLSGGSTDTQYF. The variable domain in full, completed from reference TRBV7-9 and TRBJ2-3, reads DTGVSQNPRHKITKRGQNVTFRCDPISEHNRLYWYRQTLGQGPEFLTYFQNEAQLEKSRLLSDRFSAERPKGSFSTLEIQRTEQGDSAMYLCASSLSGGSTDTQYFGPGTRLTVL.

This chain connects TRBV20-1 to TRBJ2-5, with D hard to call. The CDR3 loop spans 12 amino acids. Germline V gives CDR1 DFQATT, CDR2 SNEGSKA (reference sequence). V was shortened by 1 base and J by 5 bases, with 8 bases between the two germline ends. CDR3 amino acids: CSARGGTETQYF. DNA of the CDR3: TGCAGTGCTAGAGGCGGTACCGAGACCCAGTACTTC.

The chain links TRBV2 to TRBJ2-1; TRBD1 might be the D (5 bases). CDR3 size: 12 residues. CDR1 and CDR2 from the germline V gene are SNHLY and FYNNEI. This CDR3 reads CAVTDPYNEQFF. The DNA of the CDR3 is TGTGCGGTGACAGACCCCTACAATGAGCAGTTCTTC.

The V call is TRBV7-7, the J call TRBJ2-1, with a weak D call TRBD1 (6 bases). Trimming pared 5 bases from V and 9 bases from J, leaving 14 bases between. CDR3 length: 13 amino acids. CDR1 and CDR2 (germline): SSHAT, FNYEAQ (reference sequence). CDR3 amino acids: CASSPGQTGEQFF. DNA of the CDR3: TGTGCCAGCAGCCCTGGACAGACCGGTGAGCAGTTCTTC.

This clonotype was seen at least ten times. CDR3 amino acids: CSVRRDRATEQYF. In DNA form, the CDR3 reads TGCAGCGTTCGCCGGGACAGGGCGACGGAGCAGTACTTC. The chain is built from TRBV29-1 and TRBJ2-7; 9 bases agree with TRBD1. The CDR3 extends over 13 amino acids. Germline loops: CDR1 SQVTM, CDR2 ANQGSEA. V dropped 5 bases and J dropped 7; count of bases not matched to a gene: 9.

This clonotype was seen a few times. V usage is TRBV15 and J usage is TRBJ1-2, with TRBD1 matching 10 bases. Trimming took 3 bases from V and 7 from J; bases not matched to a gene: 8. Germline CDR1 and CDR2: LNHNV and YYDKDF (reference sequence). This CDR3 has 15 amino acids. The CDR3 nucleotides read TGTGCCACCAGCAGTCGACAGGGGGCCCGTCGTGGCTACACCTTC. Residues: CATSSRQGARRGYTF.

V is TRBV20-1 and J is TRBJ2-3; the match to TRBD2 covers 10 bases. The CDR3 is 15 amino acids. With 2 bases clipped from V and 8 bases from J, the junction kept 10 bases outside the gene matches. Germline values: CDR1 DFQATT, CDR2 SNEGSKA (reference sequence). The CDR3 loop is CSARLAGEEAGTQYF. The CDR3 bases are TGCAGTGCTAGACTAGCGGGAGAAGAGGCGGGTACGCAGTATTTT.

As regards this clonotype: Possible read error: a much larger clone is one base away. The chain links TRBV9 to TRBJ2-5; no firm D call. The J call may be wrong; the DNA end is better matched by TRBJ2-7. CDR1 SGDLS and CDR2 YYNGEE come from the germline V gene. The CDR3 loop spans 13 amino acids. DNA of the CDR3: TGTGCCAGCAGCGTAGCCCAAGTGGGCGAGCAGTACTTC. Encoded protein: CASSVAQVGEQYF.

J is TRBJ1-1 and V is TRBV9; D possibly corresponds to TRBD1 (6 bases). This CDR3 comprises 15 residues. Germline assignment: CDR1 SGDLS and CDR2 YYNGEE. The ends were cut back, 4 bases at V and 1 base at J, with 14 bases in the middle. The CDR3 sequence is CASSKGEGENTEAFF. CDR3 coding DNA: TGTGCCAGCAGCAAAGGGGAGGGGGAGAACACTGAAGCTTTCTTT.

On this clonotype: Because the CDR3's place on the DNA is in doubt, the DNA is left out and the CDR3 is given as listed by TCRdb. The chain joins TRBV27 to TRBJ1-4. In germline, CDR1 is MNHEY, CDR2 SMNVEV (reference sequence). Counting both end residues, the CDR3 totals 24 amino acids. The CDR3 is CASSYSVLLCQPIGSLGGNEKLFF.

This clonotype was seen a few times. This chain uses TRBV29-1 with TRBJ2-1; 7 nucleotides agree with TRBD2. V lost 3 bases and J lost 4; bases outside the gene matches: 6. The CDR3 sequence is 14 residues long. Germline CDR1 and CDR2: SQVTM and ANQGSEA. CDR3 protein: CSVDWLAEYNEQFF. The CDR3, as DNA: TGCAGCGTTGATTGGCTAGCGGAGTACAATGAGCAGTTCTTC.

This clonotype was observed a few times. This rearrangement joins TRBV2 to TRBJ2-7, with a weak D call TRBD2 (7 bases). V was pared by 3 bases and J by 2 bases, with 11 bases between. The germline CDR1 and CDR2 sequences are SNHLY and FYNNEI. The CDR3 is 14 residues long. The CDR3 here is CASSETGGPYEQYF. The CDR3 nucleotides are TGTGCCAGCAGTGAGACGGGGGGCCCCTACGAGCAGTACTTC.

This clonotype was counted between two and nine times. The chain is built from TRBV2 and TRBJ1-1, with 8 bases matching TRBD1. Germline CDR1 reads SNHLY; CDR2 reads FYNNEI. The CDR3 is 14 residues long. V gave up 5 bases and J gave up 5 bases; unmatched junction bases: 7. The CDR3 DNA reads TGTGCCAGCAGTCCGGGACAGGTGGGGACTGAAGCTTTCTTT. It codes for CASSPGQVGTEAFF.

The genes are TRBV24-1 and TRBJ2-3; maybe TRBD1 (6 bases). Germline V gene lookup returns CDR1 KGHDR and CDR2 SFDVKD. V was clipped by 3 bases and J by 6 bases, with 9 bases between them. The CDR3 covers 13 residues. The CDR3 reads CATSDTGLDTQYF. The CDR3 DNA is TGTGCCACCAGTGATACAGGGTTGGATACGCAGTATTTT.

This clonotype showed up many times. CDR3 amino acids: CSATSTDFSNYGYTF. The CDR3 DNA is TGCAGTGCTACAAGCACTGATTTTTCTAACTATGGCTACACCTTC. This chain uses TRBV20-1 with TRBJ1-2; D is undetermined. CDR3 length: 15 residues. Germline CDR1 and CDR2: DFQATT and SNEGSKA (reference sequence). Trimming left V 4 bases short and J 0 bases short, with 15 bases between.

In this sample, this clonotype turned up a few times. V gene TRBV24-1 combines with J gene TRBJ2-1; a weak D match, TRBD2 (6 bases). V was trimmed by 0 bases and J by 7 bases, leaving 15 bases between them. CDR3 size: 16 residues. CDR1 is KGHDR, CDR2 SFDVKD, per germline. The CDR3 bases are TGTGCCACCAGTGATTTGGCCGGGGGTCTAGGAAATGAGCAGTTCTTC. Its translation: CATSDLAGGLGNEQFF.

The chain has TRBV20-1 and TRBJ1-6; no reliable D call. This CDR3 is 15 amino acids long. Trimming stripped 1 base from V and 4 bases from J, with 11 bases between. CDR1 DFQATT and CDR2 SNEGSKA come from the germline V gene (reference sequence). The CDR3 sequence: CSARVTDTYNSPLHF. The CDR3 bases are TGCAGTGCTAGAGTAACAGACACTTATAATTCACCCCTCCACTTT.